A selection of T cell receptor beta chains follows, all from one sample in a study of cytomegalovirus exposure and HLA in healthy donors. Using immunoSEQ multiplex PCR, the repertoire was profiled, and TCRdb retains in-frame clones only, with some absent. The sample yields 150,000 to 200,000 clones, roughly 77% seen once. The sample consisted of PBMCs. Receptors were obtained from a woman in her forties in good health and CMV-seropositive. CDR3s include the opening cysteine and the closing phenylalanine or tryptophan.

v_gene	j_gene	CDR3aa
TRBV7-2	TRBJ2-2	CASSLHSQGASNTGELFF
TRBV7-9	TRBJ2-5	CSSTPVLWENQETQYF
TRBV5-4	TRBJ2-5	CASSLDRFQETQYF
TRBV5-1	TRBJ2-7	CASSFAVGAAVGEQYF
TRBV27	TRBJ1-1	CASSFAGIAEAFF
TRBV14	TRBJ1-2	CASSQDRGGNYGYTF
TRBV14	TRBJ2-5	CASSQESETQYF
TRBV19	TRBJ2-2	CASRPAGAKDTGELFF
TRBV25-1	TRBJ2-7	CASSISSGTPSSYEQYF
TRBV6-5	TRBJ1-2	CASTLDRANYGYTF
TRBV6-6	TRBJ1-1	CASSYSEGEAFF
TRBV7-8	TRBJ1-5	CASSLTGMSNQPQHF
TRBV7-9	TRBJ2-6	CASSPPREANVLTF
TRBV18	TRBJ1-1	CASSPVNSNTEAFF
TRBV5-1	TRBJ1-1	CASRLQAGGNTEAFF
TRBV7-2	TRBJ2-4	CASSLVIAGDFGIQYF
TRBV30	TRBJ1-1	CAWRVTGGSNTEAFF
TRBV11-3	TRBJ2-4	CASSPQGAGNIQYF
TRBV27	TRBJ1-2	CASSPQGIGGYTF
TRBV5-6	TRBJ2-3	CASSFPGPDTQYF
TRBV14	TRBJ2-1	CASHFLRGRSTYNEQFF
TRBV18	TRBJ2-3	CASSPPTRTDTQYF
TRBV11-2	TRBJ2-2	CASSLGPYNTGELFF
TRBV28	TRBJ2-5	CASSGRGSRRETQYF
TRBV30	TRBJ1-2	CAWSVRGQDGYTF
TRBV19	TRBJ1-1	CASSSSPGTGNTEAFF
TRBV4-1	TRBJ2-2	CASSQGIAGVAGELFF
TRBV7-8	TRBJ2-7	CASSPGTKDYEQYF
TRBV6-5	TRBJ2-7	CASSYSLTVYEQYF
TRBV5-6	TRBJ2-6	CASSQFTSGANVLTF
TRBV6-5	TRBJ2-3	CASSYGIARTDTQYF
TRBV15	TRBJ2-7	CATSRNGQGNYEQYF
TRBV27	TRBJ2-7	CASSLYGTSGGDPYEQYF
TRBV11-3	TRBJ2-2	CASSFTTGTGDTGELFF
TRBV29-1	TRBJ1-1	CSVEVDRDYKAFF
TRBV5-4	TRBJ1-2	CASSLGVTGESDGYTF
TRBV13	TRBJ1-1	CASSSYTGITNTEAFF
TRBV6-1	TRBJ1-5	CASSEALRGQPQHF
TRBV6-1	TRBJ1-1	CASSLSSPPEAFF
TRBV7-9	TRBJ1-6	CASSLIQDNSPLHF
TRBV2	TRBJ1-2	CASSGQSTYGYTF
TRBV11-2	TRBJ2-5	CASSFPSGRGTQYF
TRBV2	TRBJ2-7	CASSLSSYEQYF
TRBV6-5	TRBJ1-4	CASRQGEKLFF
TRBV9	TRBJ1-3	CASSVAPRVSLSGNTIYF
TRBV5-1	TRBJ2-3	CASSRGEDTQYF
TRBV7-2	TRBJ2-5	CASSLGGSRETQYF
TRBV2	TRBJ1-6	CASSLQGDSPLHF
TRBV7-2	TRBJ2-7	CASSFPGLADYEQYF